This TCR beta chain was sequenced for a study of shared clonotypes between healthy human individuals. The study, taken as a whole, reports: The study found lower generation probabilities in non-shared clonotypes than in those shared by all four donors.

The assay was immunoSEQ multiplex PCR, and TCRdb's table has in-frame clones only and misses some. The sample has more than 2 million clones, approximately 95% seen once; the top ten hold around 0.13%. This CDR3 has 14 amino acids. V lost 0 bases and J lost 4, with 7 bases in between. Germline-derived CDR1 and CDR2 are MNHNS and SASEGT. There are a few counts of this clone. The antigen is unknown. The clonotype comes from a man aged 18 to 30 in good health. The sample taken for sequencing was naive CD4+ T cells sorted from blood. Subset specified: CD45RA+ positively selected. The chain is built from TRBV6-1 and TRBJ1-5; D not resolved. The CDR3 loop reads CASSEAIGNQPQHF. The DNA for the CDR3 is TGTGCCAGCAGTGAAGCTATCGGTAATCAGCCCCAGCATTTT.